This T cell receptor (beta chain) comes out of a study of blood T cell repertoires in COVID-19. This clone has just a few counts. Sequenced by immunoSEQ multiplex PCR; TCRdb stores in-frame clones only, minus some. The table lists 200,000 to 250,000 clones, 82% of them singletons, with less than 6% in the top ten. The sequence was obtained from a woman aged 70-85 years with COVID-19, enrolled during active disease. Sequencing was performed on peripheral blood.

The CDR3 DNA is TGTGCCAGCAGCTTAATACTGAGCGGGAGGGCCCTGGATACGCAGTATTTT. Protein product: CASSLILSGRALDTQYF. The V gene is TRBV7-2, the J gene TRBJ2-3; 10 positions agree with TRBD2. Per the germline V gene, CDR1 is SGHTA and CDR2 is FQGNSA. The J segment lost 6 bases and the V segment lost 2 bases, leaving 11 bases of the junction unmatched. The CDR3 totals 17 residues.